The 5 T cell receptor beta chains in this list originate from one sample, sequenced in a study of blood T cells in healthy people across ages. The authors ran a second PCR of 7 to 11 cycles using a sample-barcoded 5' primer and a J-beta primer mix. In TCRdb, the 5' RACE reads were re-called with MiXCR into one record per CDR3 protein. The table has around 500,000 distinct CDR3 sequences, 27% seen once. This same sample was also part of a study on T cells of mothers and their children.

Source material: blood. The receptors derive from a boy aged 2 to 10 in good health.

The CDR3 is CASSIRGGQTEAFF. The DNA for the CDR3 is TGTGCCAGTAGTATTCGGGGAGGGCAGACTGAAGCTTTCTTT. This chain uses TRBV19 with TRBJ1-1; the D is unclear. Trimming took 3 bases from V and 5 from J, leaving 13 bases between them. The CDR3 totals 14 residues. Germline CDR1 LNHDA, CDR2 SQIVND (reference sequence).

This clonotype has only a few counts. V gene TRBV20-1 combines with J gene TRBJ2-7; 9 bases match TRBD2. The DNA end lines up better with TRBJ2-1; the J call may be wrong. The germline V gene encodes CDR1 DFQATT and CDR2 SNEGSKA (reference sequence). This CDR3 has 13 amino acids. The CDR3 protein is CSASKREDSEQFF. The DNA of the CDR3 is TGCAGTGCTAGCAAGCGGGAGGATAGTGAGCAGTTCTTC.

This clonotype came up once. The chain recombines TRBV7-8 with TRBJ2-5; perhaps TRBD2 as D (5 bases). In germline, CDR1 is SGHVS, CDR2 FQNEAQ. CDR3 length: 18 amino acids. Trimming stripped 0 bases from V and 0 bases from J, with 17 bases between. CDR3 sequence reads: CASSLASGSSGNQETQYF. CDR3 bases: TGTGCCAGCAGCTTAGCTAGTGGGAGCTCGGGGAACCAAGAGACCCAGTACTTC.

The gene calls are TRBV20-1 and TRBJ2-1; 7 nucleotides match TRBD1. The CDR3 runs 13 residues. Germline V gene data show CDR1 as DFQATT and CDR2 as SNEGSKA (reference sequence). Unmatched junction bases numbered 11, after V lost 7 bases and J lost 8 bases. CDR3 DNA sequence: TGCAGTGTTCTCCGACAGGGCGGCGATGAGCAGTTCTTC. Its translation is CSVLRQGGDEQFF.

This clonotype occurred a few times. In nucleotides, the CDR3 is TGCGCCAGCAGCCTTCTAGGAGGTGAGGGCAATCAGCCCCAGCATTTT. This codes for CASSLLGGEGNQPQHF. This sequence joins TRBV4-1 and TRBJ1-5; D not resolved. CDR1 and CDR2 from the germline V gene are MGHRA and YSYEKL. Trimming left V 4 bases short and J 2 bases short, with 15 bases between. The CDR3 runs 16 residues.